This TCR beta chain stems from a study of cytomegalovirus exposure and HLA in healthy donors. Findings of the study overall: There were some V segments, including TRBV6-2 and TRBV6-3, excluded as indistinguishable. High sensitivity and specificity were reportedly achieved when the classifier diagnosed cytomegalovirus status.

In regard to this clone: Its antigen is not known. Sequence at one end of the junction differs from germline and may be a read error.

Germline V gene data show CDR1 as SEHNR and CDR2 as FQNEAQ (reference sequence). CDR3 size: 15 residues. The PCR ran on 60 Vbeta and 13 Jbeta primers. Only in-frame clones appear in the TCRdb table, and some are missing; sequencing was by immunoSEQ multiplex PCR. The repertoire has around 200,000 clones, roughly four fifths of them found once; the top ten carry approximately 3.1%. The receptor was derived from a woman in her thirties in good health and CMV-seropositive. The specimen was PBMCs. The rearrangement joins TRBV7-9 to TRBJ2-7, with 11 positions matching TRBD1. The CDR3 DNA follows: TGTTCCAGCGCCGCGAGGGACAGGGGGTTCTACGAGCAGTACTTC. Protein product: CSSAARDRGFYEQYF.